These T cell receptor beta chains were read from a single sample in a study of cytomegalovirus exposure and HLA in healthy donors. Data came from immunoSEQ multiplex PCR; TCRdb stores just in-frame clones and leaves some out. The sample holds some 67,000 clones, 80% to 90% seen once. The specimen was PBMCs. The receptors stem from a woman under 40 in good health and CMV-seronegative. The conserved cysteine and the conserved F or W are not part of the CDR3 here. Each record gives: J gene, V gene, CDR3 protein.

J: TRBJ2-6
V: TRBV19
CDR3: ASTGFTSGANVLT

J: TRBJ2-2
V: TRBV2
CDR3: ASAGQGAGELF

J: TRBJ2-5
V: TRBV6-6
CDR3: ASSWDREETQY

J: TRBJ1-3
V: TRBV5-5
CDR3: ASSLYRGAGNTIY

J: TRBJ2-2
V: TRBV19
CDR3: ASSHFGRTGDANTGELF

J: TRBJ1-4
V: TRBV2
CDR3: AGSNQQGTNEKLF

J: TRBJ2-5
V: TRBV28
CDR3: ASSLTSGGQETQY

J: TRBJ2-3
V: TRBV5-6
CDR3: ASSLGGSGDTQY

J: TRBJ1-1
V: TRBV7-9
CDR3: ASSLSSRSREGEGTEAF

J: TRBJ2-5
V: TRBV6-5
CDR3: ASRGGEVGTQY

J: TRBJ1-1
V: TRBV9
CDR3: ASTPSPSTEAF

J: TRBJ1-1
V: TRBV10-3
CDR3: AISDLGGTEAF

J: TRBJ1-4
V: TRBV7-6
CDR3: ASSLEPPAAGTGFHEKLF

J: TRBJ2-7
V: TRBV7-6
CDR3: ASSHRDSSYEQY

J: TRBJ2-5
V: TRBV19
CDR3: ASSGYAEETQY

J: TRBJ2-3
V: TRBV19
CDR3: ASSIRGPGLAGETDTQY

J: TRBJ1-3
V: TRBV9
CDR3: ASSSWTGEDTIY